The 30 T cell receptor beta chains below were found in one sample sequenced in a study of blood T cell repertoires in COVID-19. The repertoire was sequenced with immunoSEQ multiplex PCR; TCRdb's copy has only in-frame clones and lacks some. The sample includes fewer than 150,000 clones, 90% of them seen just once. Sequencing was carried out using peripheral blood. The receptors were sampled from a woman aged 55-69 years with COVID-19, enrolled during active disease.

This rearrangement joins TRBV7-8 to TRBJ2-3; 11 positions agree with TRBD2. Losses at the gene ends were 2 bases for V and 6 bases for J; bases not matched to a gene: 10. Per germline, CDR1 SGHVS and CDR2 FQNEAQ. CDR3 length: 17 amino acids. The CDR3 here is CASSLQFLAGGFDTQYF. In DNA form, the CDR3 reads TGTGCCAGCAGCTTACAATTCCTAGCGGGGGGTTTTGATACGCAGTATTTT.

This chain uses TRBV3-1 (or the pseudogene TRBV3-2) with TRBJ1-1; 7 bases are shared with TRBD1. V lost 0 bases and J lost 5; bases outside the gene matches: 9. Germline assignment: CDR1 LGHDT and CDR2 YNNKEL (reference sequence). The CDR3 sequence is 16 residues long. As DNA, the CDR3 is TGTGCCAGCAGCCAAGACCCCACAGGGGATGGGACTGAAGCTTTCTTT. Protein: CASSQDPTGDGTEAFF.

This chain joins TRBV19 and TRBJ2-1; D perhaps matches TRBD2 (7 bases). Looked up from germline, CDR1 is LNHDA and CDR2 is SQIVND (reference sequence). V was cut by 9 bases and J by 0 bases, with 18 bases left in between. There are 16 residues in the CDR3. The CDR3 here is CASTKRRGASYNEQFF. The CDR3 DNA sequence: TGTGCCAGCACTAAGCGACGGGGGGCCTCCTACAATGAGCAGTTCTTC. Variable domain in full (rest from reference TRBV19 and TRBJ2-1): DGGITQSPKYLFRKEGQNVTLSCEQNLNHDAMYWYRQDPGQGLRLIYYSQIVNDFQKGDIAEGYSVSREKKESFPLTVTSAQKNPTAFYLCASTKRRGASYNEQFFGPGTRLTVL.

The V gene is TRBV24-1, the J gene TRBJ1-5; D gene unclear. Germline V lookup: CDR1 KGHDR, CDR2 SFDVKD. Trimming stripped 4 bases from V and 5 bases from J, with 8 bases between. The CDR3 totals 13 residues. The CDR3 reads CATSERADQPQHF. The CDR3 DNA sequence: TGTGCCACCAGTGAGCGAGCGGATCAGCCCCAGCATTTT.

The chain has TRBV5-1 and TRBJ1-1; D is possibly TRBD1 (5 bases). This CDR3 contains 15 residues. Trimming took off 6 bases at V and 4 bases at J, with 19 bases between the two ends. Germline CDR1 reads SGHRS; CDR2 reads YFSETQ. CDR3 residues: CASTLMGGEGTEAFF. CDR3 coding DNA: TGCGCCAGCACCCTAATGGGGGGAGAGGGCACTGAAGCTTTCTTT.

The rearrangement joins TRBV19 to TRBJ1-2, with a possible D match to TRBD1 (5 bases). Germline CDR1 and CDR2: LNHDA and SQIVND (reference sequence). CDR3 size: 14 residues. Trimming took 7 bases from V and 8 from J, leaving 20 bases between them. The CDR3 loop is CASTRLGRGEGYTF. The CDR3 DNA follows: TGTGCCAGTACCCGTTTGGGGAGGGGTGAAGGCTACACCTTC.

In DNA form, the CDR3 reads TGTGCCAGCAGTGACGAGCGGACCGGGACAGCCAACTATGGCTACACCTTC. Protein sequence: CASSDERTGTANYGYTF. V gene TRBV25-1 combines with J gene TRBJ1-2, with TRBD1 matching over 7 bases. This CDR3 is 17 amino acids long. Germline-derived CDR1 and CDR2 are MGHDK and SYGVNS. Unmatched junction bases numbered 12, after V lost 3 bases and J lost 2 bases.

The rearrangement joins TRBV6-5 to TRBJ2-1; 7 bases match TRBD1. The CDR3 loop spans 16 amino acids. Losses at the gene ends were 4 bases for V and 0 bases for J; bases not matched to a gene: 6. Germline CDR1 and CDR2: MNHEY and SVGAGI. DNA of the CDR3: TGTGCCAGCAGTTCACAGGACAGGCCCTCCTACAATGAGCAGTTCTTC. Amino acids: CASSSQDRPSYNEQFF.

The rearrangement joins TRBV7-9 to TRBJ1-6; D ambiguous. The V gene lost 5 bases and the J gene lost 5 bases, with 4 bases spanning the gap. This CDR3 is 12 amino acids long. Germline CDR1 is SEHNR and CDR2 is FQNEAQ (reference sequence). The CDR3 DNA follows: TGTGCCAGCAGCGCTAATAATTCACCCCTCCACTTT. This codes for CASSANNSPLHF.

The V gene is TRBV9, the J gene TRBJ2-3; TRBD2 agrees at 10 bases. CDR3 size: 16 residues. The V gene's germline CDR1 is SGDLS and CDR2 YYNGEE. V lost 3 bases and J lost 3; bases outside the gene matches: 7. The CDR3 nucleotides are TGTGCCAGCAGCGCGCTAGCGGGGGCCTCGACAGATACGCAGTATTTT. Translation gives CASSALAGASTDTQYF.

The chain employs TRBV24-1 and TRBJ2-3, with TRBD2 matching over 11 bases. Germline-derived CDR1 and CDR2 are KGHDR and SFDVKD. CDR3 length: 15 amino acids. V dropped 2 bases and J dropped 7; count of bases not matched to a gene: 4. The CDR3 DNA reads as TGTGCCACCAGTGATTCTAGCGGGGGGCAGCATACGCAGTATTTT. Translated, it gives CATSDSSGGQHTQYF.

This clone was found a few times. CDR3 residues: CASSSRTGEGNTIYF. In nucleotides, the CDR3 is TGTGCCAGCAGCTCCAGGACAGGAGAAGGAAACACCATATATTTT. The chain has TRBV7-2 and TRBJ1-3; TRBD1 matches at 7 bases. The germline V gene encodes CDR1 SGHTA and CDR2 FQGNSA. V gave up 4 bases and J gave up 4 bases; unmatched junction bases: 7. This CDR3 has 15 residues.

The chain carries TRBV5-5 and TRBJ2-3; 13 positions agree with TRBD2. This CDR3 comprises 14 residues. Germline CDR1 is SGHKS and CDR2 is YYEKEE (reference sequence). After removal of 7 bases from V and 3 bases from J, the junction contained 2 bases not matched to a gene. The CDR3 loop reads CASGTSGETDTQYF. In nucleotides, the CDR3 is TGTGCCAGCGGGACTAGCGGGGAGACAGATACGCAGTATTTT.

The chain links TRBV7-9 to TRBJ2-7, with 8 bases aligning to TRBD1. After removal of 4 bases from V and 0 bases from J, the junction contained 8 bases not matched to a gene. The CDR3 consists of 16 residues. Germline CDR1 SEHNR, CDR2 FQNEAQ (reference sequence). CDR3 sequence (DNA): TGTGCCAGCAGCTCTCCGCGGACAGGGAGCTCCTACGAGCAGTACTTC. Its translation is CASSSPRTGSSYEQYF.

This clone was recorded once. The chain joins TRBV7-3 to TRBJ2-2; TRBD2 matches 13 bases. Germline V gene sequence: CDR1 SGHTA, CDR2 FQGTGA. This CDR3 region has 17 residues. V lost 5 bases to trimming and J lost 4 bases; unmatched junction nucleotides: 7. The CDR3 spells CASSPRGTSGITGELFF. The CDR3 DNA follows: TGTGCCAGCAGCCCAAGGGGGACTAGCGGGATCACCGGGGAGCTGTTTTTT.

The chain couples TRBV18 to TRBJ2-3, with 8 bases lining up with TRBD2. The CDR3 is 16 residues long. V gave up 2 bases and J gave up 3 bases; unmatched junction bases: 7. CDR1 is KGHSH and CDR2 is LQKENI in the germline V gene. CDR3 protein: CASSPSSGGITDTQYF. The CDR3 DNA follows: TGTGCCAGCTCACCATCCAGCGGGGGAATTACAGATACGCAGTATTTT.

This chain uses TRBV9 with TRBJ2-1, with 8 bases aligning to TRBD2. CDR3 length: 17 amino acids. V gave up 0 bases and J gave up 3 bases; unmatched junction bases: 8. Germline V gene sequence: CDR1 SGDLS, CDR2 YYNGEE. CDR3 in amino acids: CASSVGSGGWIYNEQFF. CDR3 DNA: TGTGCCAGCAGCGTAGGGAGCGGGGGATGGATCTACAATGAGCAGTTCTTC.

The rearrangement uses TRBV10-3 and TRBJ2-5; tentatively, D is TRBD2 (6 bases). The V end lost 3 bases, the J end lost 3 bases, and 20 bases lay between the germline ends. CDR3 length: 17 residues. Germline V gene sequence: CDR1 ENHRY, CDR2 SYGVKD. The CDR3 is CAISDPSVGGVEETQYF. For the CDR3, the DNA is TGTGCCATCAGTGATCCCTCGGTGGGGGGAGTAGAAGAGACCCAGTACTTC.

This sequence joins TRBV29-1 and TRBJ1-1; D may be TRBD1 (5 bases). The CDR3 runs to 13 residues. The V end lost 7 bases, the J end lost 5 bases, and 17 bases lay between the germline ends. Germline CDR1 and CDR2: SQVTM and ANQGSEA. The CDR3 region is CSGGAAGGTEAFF. The CDR3 DNA reads as TGCAGCGGCGGGGCGGCGGGAGGGACTGAAGCTTTCTTT.

The chain combines TRBV10-3 with TRBJ2-4, with D uncertain. This CDR3 comprises 13 residues. Germline CDR1 reads ENHRY; CDR2 reads SYGVKD. V lost 3 bases to trimming and J lost 6 bases, with 9 bases between them. The CDR3 DNA sequence: TGTGCCATCAGTGAAGACACCTCAAACATTCAGTACTTC. Translating it yields CAISEDTSNIQYF.

This clone was found a few times. The chain carries TRBV5-6 and TRBJ1-5; the D is unclear. The CDR3 consists of 14 residues. Trimming took off 4 bases at V and 9 bases at J, with 17 bases between the two ends. Germline CDR1 SGHDT, CDR2 YYEEEE. The chain's CDR3 is CASSPGGGGTPQHF. The CDR3 DNA reads TGTGCCAGCAGCCCGGGTGGAGGCGGAACGCCCCAGCATTTT.

This clone was found once. The V gene is TRBV9, the J gene TRBJ1-1; TRBD1 matches 9 bases. The CDR3 is 18 amino acids. Germline CDR1 reads SGDLS; CDR2 reads YYNGEE. The J segment lost 2 bases and the V segment lost 0 bases, leaving 11 bases of the junction unmatched. As DNA, the CDR3 is TGTGCCAGCAGCGTAGAACCCCTCCGGACAGGGGTTAACACTGAAGCTTTCTTT. Protein product: CASSVEPLRTGVNTEAFF.

The chain is built from TRBV11-2 and TRBJ2-1; the match to TRBD2 covers 11 bases. Germline V gives CDR1 SGHAT, CDR2 FQNNGV. The CDR3 contains 16 residues. The V and J ends lost 2 bases and 2 bases, in that order; junction bases with no gene match: 2. CDR3 sequence reads: CASSLLLAGAYNEQFF. The CDR3 coding sequence is TGTGCCAGCAGCTTATTACTAGCGGGAGCCTACAATGAGCAGTTCTTC.

The chain links TRBV11-2 to TRBJ2-5; 8 bases fit TRBD1. The germline gives CDR1 SGHAT, CDR2 FQNNGV. V dropped 6 bases and J dropped 5; count of bases not matched to a gene: 11. This CDR3 is 15 amino acids long. DNA of the CDR3: TGTGCCAGCAGGCGGCCAGGGGGCATCTTTGAGACCCAGTACTTC. It yields the protein CASRRPGGIFETQYF.

This clone has more than one count but fewer than ten. The chain combines TRBV5-4 with TRBJ2-3; a weak D match, TRBD2 (7 bases). The germline V gene has CDR1 SGHNT and CDR2 YYREEE (reference sequence). CDR3 size: 17 residues. V was cut by 4 bases and J by 0 bases, with 18 bases left in between. DNA for the CDR3: TGTGCCAGCAGCACACCACTGGGGGGGGCGAGCACAGATACGCAGTATTTT. The encoded protein is CASSTPLGGASTDTQYF.

The chain uses TRBV6-5 and TRBJ1-1, with D possibly matching TRBD1 (6 bases). CDR3 length: 15 residues. V shed 10 bases and J shed 4 bases, with 22 bases lying between them. Germline-derived CDR1 and CDR2 are MNHEY and SVGAGI. CDR3 sequence: CATAEGTGPSTEAFF. CDR3 nucleotides: TGTGCCACCGCAGAGGGAACAGGGCCTAGCACTGAAGCTTTCTTT.

This chain uses TRBV11-3 with TRBJ2-1; TRBD2 is a possible D gene (7 bases). V was pared by 5 bases and J by 0 bases, with 20 bases between. The CDR3 is 18 residues long. CDR1 is SGHNT, CDR2 YENEEA, per germline. The CDR3 DNA reads as TGTGCCAGCAGCCCCCGGGGGGCTAGCGGCAGCTCCTACAATGAGCAGTTCTTC. Translating it yields CASSPRGASGSSYNEQFF. The variable domain in full, with the rest retrieved from reference TRBV11-3 and TRBJ2-1, is EAGVVQSPRYKIIEKKQPVAFWCNPISGHNTLYWYLQNLGQGPELLIRYENEEAVDDSQLPKDRFSAERLKGVDSTLKIQPAELGDSAVYLCASSPRGASGSSYNEQFFGPGTRLTVL.

The chain couples TRBV24-1 to TRBJ2-5; D call uncertain. Germline CDR1 KGHDR, CDR2 SFDVKD. The length of the CDR3 is 12 residues. Trimming pared 1 base from V and 7 bases from J, leaving 6 bases between. The chain's CDR3 is CATSDFAGTQYF. In DNA, the CDR3 is TGTGCCACCAGTGATTTTGCCGGGACCCAGTACTTC.

This chain uses TRBV6-6 with TRBJ2-1; 9 bases are shared with TRBD2. The J segment lost 4 bases and the V segment lost 5 bases, leaving 9 bases of the junction unmatched. The CDR3 is made up of 16 amino acids. From germline, CDR1 is MNHNY and CDR2 SVGAGI (reference sequence). The CDR3: CASSHQAGGAYNEQFF. CDR3 DNA: TGTGCCAGCAGTCACCAAGCGGGGGGCGCTTACAATGAGCAGTTCTTC.

V usage is TRBV15 and J usage is TRBJ2-2, with D possibly matching TRBD1 (5 bases). Trimming shortened V by 3 bases and J by 4 bases, and 9 bases separated the two germline ends. Germline CDR1 LNHNV, CDR2 YYDKDF (reference sequence). The CDR3 covers 14 residues. DNA for the CDR3: TGTGCCACCAGCAGCTCAGGGTTCACCGGGGAGCTGTTTTTT. Its protein product is CATSSSGFTGELFF.